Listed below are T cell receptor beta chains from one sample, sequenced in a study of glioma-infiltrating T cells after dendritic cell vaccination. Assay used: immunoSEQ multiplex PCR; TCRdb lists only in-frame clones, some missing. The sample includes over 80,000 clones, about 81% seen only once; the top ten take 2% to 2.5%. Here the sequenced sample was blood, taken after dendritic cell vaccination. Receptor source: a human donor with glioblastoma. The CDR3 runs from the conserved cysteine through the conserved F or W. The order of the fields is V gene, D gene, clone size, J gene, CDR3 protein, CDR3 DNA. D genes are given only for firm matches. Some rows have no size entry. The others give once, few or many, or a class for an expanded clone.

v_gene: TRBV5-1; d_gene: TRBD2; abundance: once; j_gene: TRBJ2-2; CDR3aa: CASRGLAGNTGELFF; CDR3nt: TGCGCCAGCAGAGGACTAGCGGGGAACACCGGGGAGCTGTTTTTT
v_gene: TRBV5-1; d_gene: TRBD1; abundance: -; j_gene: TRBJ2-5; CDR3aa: CASSLGQGAYETQYF; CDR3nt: TGCGCCAGCAGCTTGGGACAGGGGGCATATGAGACCCAGTACTTC
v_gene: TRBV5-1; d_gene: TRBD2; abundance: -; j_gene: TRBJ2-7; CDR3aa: CASSLGRGGGSSYEQYF; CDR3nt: TGCGCCAGCAGCTTGGGGCGGGGCGGGGGAAGCTCCTACGAGCAGTACTTC
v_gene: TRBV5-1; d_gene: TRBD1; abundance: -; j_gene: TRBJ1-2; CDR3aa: CASSLGRTGDYGYTF; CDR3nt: TGCGCCAGCAGCTTGGGGAGGACAGGGGACTATGGCTACACCTTC
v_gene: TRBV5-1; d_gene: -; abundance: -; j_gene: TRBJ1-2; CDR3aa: CASSSNDRTYGYTF; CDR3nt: TGCGCCAGCAGCTCCAACGACAGGACCTATGGCTACACCTTC
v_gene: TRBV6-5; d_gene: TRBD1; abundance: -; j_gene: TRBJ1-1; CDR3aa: CASTTPGTGRTEAFF; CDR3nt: TGTGCCAGCACCACACCGGGGACAGGGAGGACTGAAGCTTTCTTT
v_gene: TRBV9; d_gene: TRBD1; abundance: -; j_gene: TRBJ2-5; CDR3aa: CASSVGDRVQETQYF; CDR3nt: TGTGCCAGCAGCGTGGGGGACAGGGTCCAAGAGACCCAGTACTTC
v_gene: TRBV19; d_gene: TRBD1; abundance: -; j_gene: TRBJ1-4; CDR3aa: CASSGQANEKLFF; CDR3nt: TGTGCCAGTAGTGGACAGGCTAATGAAAAACTGTTTTTT
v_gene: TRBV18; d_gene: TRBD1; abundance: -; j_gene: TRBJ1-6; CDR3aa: CASSPLLEDRGRSSPLHF; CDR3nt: TGTGCCAGCTCACCCTTATTAGAAGACAGGGGAAGAAGTTCACCCCTCCACTTT
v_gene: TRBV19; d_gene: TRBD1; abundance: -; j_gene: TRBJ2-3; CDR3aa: CASRKGQGNTDTQYF; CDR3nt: TGTGCCAGTAGGAAGGGACAGGGGAACACAGATACGCAGTATTTT
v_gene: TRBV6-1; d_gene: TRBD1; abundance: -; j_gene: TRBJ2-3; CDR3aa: CASSDPGQRLPDTQYF; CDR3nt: TGTGCCAGCAGTGACCCGGGACAGCGATTACCAGATACGCAGTATTTT
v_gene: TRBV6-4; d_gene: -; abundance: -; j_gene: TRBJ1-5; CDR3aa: CASSEQDSNQPQHF; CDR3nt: TGTGCCAGCAGTGAACAGGATAGCAATCAGCCCCAGCATTTT
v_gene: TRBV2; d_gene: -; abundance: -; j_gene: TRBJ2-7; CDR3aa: CASSEYYEQYF; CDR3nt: TGTGCCAGCAGTGAGTACTACGAGCAGTACTTC
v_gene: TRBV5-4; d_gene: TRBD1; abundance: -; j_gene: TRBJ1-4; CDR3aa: CASSPDRVVEKLFF; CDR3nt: TGTGCCAGCAGTCCTGACAGGGTAGTCGAAAAACTGTTTTTT
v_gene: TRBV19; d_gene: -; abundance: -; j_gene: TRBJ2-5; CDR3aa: CASSRGRETQYF; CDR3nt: TGTGCCAGTAGTAGGGGGAGGGAGACCCAGTACTTC
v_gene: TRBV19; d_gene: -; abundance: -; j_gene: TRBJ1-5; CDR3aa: CASSMGGRSNQPQHF; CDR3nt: TGTGCCAGTAGTATGGGAGGGAGGAGCAATCAGCCCCAGCATTTT
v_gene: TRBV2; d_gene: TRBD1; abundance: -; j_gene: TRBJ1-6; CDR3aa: CASKDRAWVGTPLHF; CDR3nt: TGTGCCAGCAAGGACAGGGCCTGGGTGGGTACACCCCTCCACTTT
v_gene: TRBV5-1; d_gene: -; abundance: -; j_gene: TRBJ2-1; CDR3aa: CASSWPEGRRGDNEQFF; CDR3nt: TGCGCCAGCAGCTGGCCGGAGGGGCGTCGTGGGGACAATGAGCAGTTCTTC
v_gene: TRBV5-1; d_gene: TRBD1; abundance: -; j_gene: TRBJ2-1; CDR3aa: CASSPDRGNSYNEQFF; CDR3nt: TGCGCCAGCAGCCCGGACAGGGGAAACTCCTACAATGAGCAGTTCTTC
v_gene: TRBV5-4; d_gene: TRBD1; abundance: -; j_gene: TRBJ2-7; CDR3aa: CASSLVEGQSLLIIRQQYF; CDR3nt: TGTGCCAGCAGCTTGGTTGAGGGACAGTCCCTACTCATAATACGTCAGCAGTACTTC
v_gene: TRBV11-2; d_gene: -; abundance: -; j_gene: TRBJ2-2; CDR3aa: CASSSTRVRAGELFF; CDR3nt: TGTGCCAGCAGCTCGACCCGGGTCCGGGCCGGGGAGCTGTTTTTT
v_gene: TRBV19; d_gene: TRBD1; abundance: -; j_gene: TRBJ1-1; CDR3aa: CASSQNRGTEAFF; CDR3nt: TGTGCCAGTAGTCAAAACAGGGGGACTGAAGCTTTCTTT
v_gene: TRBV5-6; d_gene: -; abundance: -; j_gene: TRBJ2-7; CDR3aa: CAKSKVRVRYEQYF; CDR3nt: TGTGCCAAAAGCAAGGTCAGGGTTCGCTACGAGCAGTACTTC
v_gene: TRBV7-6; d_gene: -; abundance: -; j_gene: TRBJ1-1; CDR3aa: CASSSQQGTEAFF; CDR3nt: TGTGCCAGCAGCTCACAGCAGGGAACTGAAGCTTTCTTT
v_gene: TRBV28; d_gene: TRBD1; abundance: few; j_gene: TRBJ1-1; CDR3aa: CASRPGTGIFGTEAFF; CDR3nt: TGTGCCAGCAGACCCGGGACAGGGATTTTTGGGACTGAAGCTTTCTTT
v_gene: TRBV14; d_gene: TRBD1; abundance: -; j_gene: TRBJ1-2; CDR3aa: CASSQDRTGDYGYTF; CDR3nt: TGTGCCAGCAGCCAAGATAGGACAGGGGACTATGGCTACACCTTC
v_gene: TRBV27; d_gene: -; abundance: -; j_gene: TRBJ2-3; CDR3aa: CASSFQITDTQYF; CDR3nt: TGTGCCAGCAGTTTCCAGATCACAGATACGCAGTATTTT